Below are 18 T cell receptor beta chains sequenced from a single sample in a study of beta chain features in type 1 diabetes. Study outcomes and limitations: Shorter TCRB CDR3s, moderately but significantly so, were found in Type 1 diabetes patients in all four CD4+ subsets.

cDNA synthesis used the whole RNA isolate, giving expressed TCRB sequences. Produced via immunoSEQ multiplex PCR; TCRdb's table is partial and in-frame only. In the table there are around 710,000 clones, 12% of which are singletons. Their recognized antigens are unknown. Source material: naive CD4+ T cells from blood. The source is a man aged 25-45 years with type 1 diabetes.

V is TRBV27 and J is TRBJ2-4; tentative D call: TRBD1 (7 bases). This CDR3 comprises 17 residues. V was clipped by 0 bases and J by 6 bases, with 18 bases between them. Germline V gene data show CDR1 as MNHEY and CDR2 as SMNVEV (reference sequence). The CDR3 sequence is CASSLSVGGTERNIQYF. CDR3 in DNA: TGTGCCAGCAGTTTATCTGTTGGGGGGACAGAGAGAAACATTCAGTACTTC.

The table lists this clone with a few counts. The rearrangement joins TRBV23-1 to TRBJ2-4, with D possibly being TRBD1 (5 bases). TRBV23-1 is recorded as an ORF, its role being uncertain. The CDR3 is 16 residues long. The V end lost 1 base, the J end lost 2 bases, and 12 bases lay between the germline ends. Here the CDR3 DNA reads TGCGCCAGCAGTCAATTAACAGGTACCCCCAAAAACATTCAGTACTTC. Residues: CASSQLTGTPKNIQYF.

This rearrangement joins TRBV27 to TRBJ2-4; TRBD1 aligns across 9 bases. CDR3 length: 15 amino acids. V shed 1 base and J 4 bases; nucleotides not matched to a gene: 2. Germline-derived CDR1 and CDR2 are MNHEY and SMNVEV (reference sequence). For the CDR3, the DNA is TGTGCCAGCAGTTTATTCGGACAGGGGAAAAACATTCAGTACTTC. Translated, it gives CASSLFGQGKNIQYF.

CDR3 in amino acids: CASSRTSRPSYNEQFF. In nucleotides, the CDR3 is TGTGCCAGCAGCCGGACTAGCCGACCCTCCTACAATGAGCAGTTCTTC. The genes are TRBV11-3 and TRBJ2-1; TRBD2 aligns across 8 bases. Trimming took 5 bases from V and 0 from J; bases not matched to a gene: 6. In germline, CDR1 is SGHNT, CDR2 YENEEA. The CDR3 is made up of 16 amino acids.

V usage is TRBV4-2 and J usage is TRBJ2-1; D possibly corresponds to TRBD1 (6 bases). Germline V gene lookup returns CDR1 LGHNA and CDR2 YNFKEQ. The CDR3 runs to 17 residues. The V end was cut by 0 bases, the J end by 6 bases, with 18 bases between. This chain's CDR3 is CASSQEGFQGKGNEQFF. CDR3 DNA: TGTGCCAGCAGCCAAGAAGGATTCCAGGGGAAGGGCAATGAGCAGTTCTTC.

V is TRBV9 and J is TRBJ2-2, with 8 nucleotides matching TRBD2. V was clipped by 5 bases and J by 1 base; unmatched bases: 19. This CDR3 is 20 amino acids long. From germline, CDR1 is SGDLS and CDR2 YYNGEE. CDR3 loop: CASSETPRGGRGENTGELFF. The CDR3 DNA sequence: TGTGCCAGCAGTGAGACCCCACGGGGGGGCCGGGGCGAGAACACCGGGGAGCTGTTTTTT.

The CDR3 region is CASTTGGGTGELFF. The CDR3 DNA sequence: TGTGCCAGCACCACGGGAGGGGGCACCGGGGAGCTGTTTTTT. The rearrangement joins TRBV6-5 to TRBJ2-2; TRBD2 matches 8 bases. Looked up from germline, CDR1 is MNHEY and CDR2 is SVGAGI. With V trimmed by 7 bases and J by 4 bases, 5 bases remained unmatched. CDR3 length: 14 residues.

CDR3 sequence (DNA): TGTGCCTGGAGTGTACTTGGAACCACCACAGATACGCAGTATTTT. Its translation: CAWSVLGTTTDTQYF. The chain links TRBV30 to TRBJ2-3, with unresolved D. The CDR3 totals 15 residues. The germline V gene encodes CDR1 GTSNPN and CDR2 SVGIG (reference sequence). The V end was cut by 0 bases, the J end by 2 bases, with 12 bases between.

The chain has TRBV29-1 and TRBJ1-3, with D unresolved. The CDR3 loop spans 14 amino acids. CDR1 and CDR2 (germline): SQVTM, ANQGSEA. V dropped 6 bases and J dropped 0 bases, with 12 bases sitting between them. CDR3 sequence (DNA): TGCAGCGTCGTTCTCGGCGGCTCTGGAAACACCATATATTTT. Amino acid sequence: CSVVLGGSGNTIYF.

The rearrangement uses TRBV5-1 and TRBJ2-1, with unresolved D. From germline, CDR1 is SGHRS and CDR2 YFSETQ. CDR3 length: 12 amino acids. V lost 2 bases and J 7 bases, leaving 7 bases between the germline ends. DNA for the CDR3: TGCGCCAGCAGCTTCCAACTGAATGAGCAGTTCTTC. It translates to CASSFQLNEQFF.

The V and J genes are TRBV7-9 and TRBJ1-1, with TRBD1 matching over 7 bases. V lost 5 bases and J lost 8; bases outside the gene matches: 5. Germline values: CDR1 SEHNR, CDR2 FQNEAQ (reference sequence). The CDR3 totals 12 residues. CDR3 amino acids: CASSPWDSEAFF. CDR3 in DNA: TGTGCCAGCAGCCCCTGGGACAGCGAAGCTTTCTTT.

CDR3 amino acids: CASSIGETQYF. The DNA for the CDR3 is TGTGCCAGCAGTATCGGCGAGACCCAGTACTTC. The chain employs TRBV2 and TRBJ2-5; no firm D call. The CDR3 spans 11 residues. Trimming cost V 5 bases and J 5 bases, with 6 bases left between them. The germline CDR1 and CDR2 sequences are SNHLY and FYNNEI. Full variable domain (missing parts from reference TRBV2 and TRBJ2-5): EPEVTQTPSHQVTQMGQEVILRCVPISNHLYFYWYRQILGQKVEFLVSFYNNEISEKSEIFDDQFSVERPDGSNFTLKIRSTKLEDSAMYFCASSIGETQYFGPGTRLLVL.

The chain couples TRBV4-3 to TRBJ1-2, with D perhaps TRBD1 (5 bases). The CDR3 runs to 12 residues. Germline V CDR1 and CDR2: LGHNA, YSLEER. Trimming took 1 base from V and 7 from J, leaving 7 bases between them. CDR3 region: CASSQAGGGYTF. CDR3 DNA: TGCGCCAGCAGCCAAGCCGGGGGTGGCTACACCTTC.

This rearrangement joins TRBV2 to TRBJ2-3; 8 nucleotides align to TRBD1. V was clipped by 6 bases and J by 1 base; unmatched bases: 3. The germline V gene encodes CDR1 SNHLY and CDR2 FYNNEI. There are 14 residues in the CDR3. CDR3 protein: CASSGTGRTDTQYF. The DNA of the CDR3 is TGTGCCAGCAGCGGGACAGGTCGCACAGATACGCAGTATTTT.

This chain connects TRBV18 to TRBJ2-7, with D possibly TRBD1 on 5 matching bases. The CDR3 is 14 residues long. CDR1 is KGHSH, CDR2 LQKENI, per germline. Trimming shortened V by 5 bases and J by 1 base, and 12 bases separated the two germline ends. CDR3: CASSGSTESYEQYF. CDR3 bases: TGTGCCAGCTCAGGCTCGACAGAATCCTACGAGCAGTACTTC.

There are a few counts of this clone. The V gene is TRBV7-2, the J gene TRBJ1-2; TRBD1 matches 8 bases. This CDR3 contains 14 residues. The V gene end was trimmed by 4 bases and the J gene end by 3 bases; junction bases not matched to a gene: 4. Looked up from germline, CDR1 is SGHTA and CDR2 is FQGNSA. This chain's CDR3 is CASSSQGADYGYTF. The DNA of the CDR3 is TGTGCCAGCAGCTCCCAGGGGGCCGACTATGGCTACACCTTC.

The J gene is TRBJ1-5, the V gene TRBV6-6, with TRBD1 as a possible D gene (5 bases). The CDR3 extends over 16 amino acids. The germline gives CDR1 MNHNY, CDR2 SVGAGI (reference sequence). Trimming removed 0 bases at V and 6 bases at J, with 15 bases between. The CDR3 coding sequence is TGTGCCAGCAGTTACTCGATGGGGGTCCTAGGTCAGCCCCAGCATTTT. This codes for CASSYSMGVLGQPQHF.

In its sample, this clone was seen a few times. The chain couples TRBV30 to TRBJ1-2; D unresolved. The V end lost 5 bases, the J end lost 4 bases, and 14 bases lay between the germline ends. The CDR3 has 13 residues. Germline CDR1 reads GTSNPN; CDR2 reads SVGIG (reference sequence). The CDR3 DNA sequence: TGTGCCTGGGAGCCGAACCTTGGCTATGGCTACACCTTC. As protein: CAWEPNLGYGYTF.